The rows below give T cell receptor beta chains drawn from one sample of a study of T cell changes during pregnancy in multiple sclerosis. Method: immunoSEQ multiplex PCR; TCRdb's copy keeps in-frame clones and lacks some. The sample has roughly 30,000 clones, over 65% seen once. The specimen was CD8+ T cells from peripheral blood mononuclear cells, collected after pregnancy. Receptors originate from a female donor with multiple sclerosis, enrolled in a pregnancy study. Both conserved end residues are part of each CDR3. The D gene is left open where the match is weak. The listing skips clone size in some rows; elsewhere it reads once, few, many or a size class.

clone_size j_call v_call d_call cdr3_nt cdr3_aa
many TRBJ1-2 TRBV19 - TGTGCCACCGCACTGGACAGTAACTATGGCTACACCTTC CATALDSNYGYTF
- TRBJ1-5 TRBV2 - TGTGCCAGCAGTGACACAATTAGCAATCAGCCCCAGCATTTT CASSDTISNQPQHF
- TRBJ1-5 TRBV11-1 - TGTGCCAGCAGCTTAGGCAGGGGTGGCAATCAGCCCCAGCATTTT CASSLGRGGNQPQHF
once TRBJ1-2 TRBV29-1 TRBD1 TGCAGCGTTTTAGGGGGCGCGGATTATGGCTACACCTTC CSVLGGADYGYTF
- TRBJ1-2 TRBV27 TRBD1 TGTGCCAGCAGTTTAACCAACAGGGGTGATGGCTACACCTTC CASSLTNRGDGYTF
- TRBJ1-5 TRBV2 - TGTGCCAGCAGTGAAGACTCTGCGGGACGCTGGCATTTT CASSEDSAGRWHF
- TRBJ1-1 TRBV2 - TGTGCCAGCGGGCCGGGAATGAACACTGAAGCTTTCTTT CASGPGMNTEAFF
- TRBJ2-5 TRBV2 - TGTGCCAGCAGGCAAGCCATACAAGAGACCCAGTACTTC CASRQAIQETQYF
- TRBJ2-7 TRBV30 TRBD1 TGTGCCTGGAGTTCCCGGGACAGCTTAACTTACGAGCAGTACTTC CAWSSRDSLTYEQYF
- TRBJ1-2 TRBV27 TRBD1 TGTGCCAGCAGTTCGACAGGGGAGGGCTATGGCTACACCTTC CASSSTGEGYGYTF
- TRBJ2-7 TRBV2 TRBD1 TGTGCCAGCAGATGGACAGGGTTCTACGAGCAGTACTTC CASRWTGFYEQYF
- TRBJ1-1 TRBV10-3 - TGTGCCATCAGTGAGCCGGGGGGGGTCACTGAAGCTTTCTTT CAISEPGGVTEAFF
- TRBJ1-1 TRBV19 - TGTGCCAGCGGAATCAGGGAATGGAACACTGAAGCTTTCTTT CASGIREWNTEAFF
- TRBJ2-7 TRBV28 TRBD1 TGTGCCAGCAGTGCCACAGGGGGCTCCTACGAGCAGTACTTC CASSATGGSYEQYF
- TRBJ2-3 TRBV10-3 - TGTGCCATCAGTGAACCCGGGACATTCACAGATACGCAGTATTTT CAISEPGTFTDTQYF
- TRBJ1-2 TRBV7-9 TRBD1 TGTGCCAGCAGCTTCCAGGGGGATGGCTACACCTTC CASSFQGDGYTF
- TRBJ1-1 TRBV30 - TGTGCCTGGAGTCCCGGACAGTCTGAAGCTTTCTTT CAWSPGQSEAFF
- TRBJ1-2 TRBV30 - TGTGCCTGGAGTGAGCAGGGGTTTGACTATGGCTACACCTTC CAWSEQGFDYGYTF
- TRBJ2-5 TRBV6-5 - TGTGCCAGCAGTTCCATGACAGGCCAAGAGACCCAGTACTTC CASSSMTGQETQYF
- TRBJ2-2 TRBV6-6 - TGTGCCACCTTCGGGGACAAGGCGAACACCGGGGAGCTGTTTTTT CATFGDKANTGELFF
- TRBJ2-2 TRBV19 - TGTGCCAGTACATTGGGGGAGCTGTTTTTT CASTLGELFF
- TRBJ1-1 TRBV4-1 TRBD1 TGCGCCAGCAGCCCCCGGACAGGGGACACTGAAGCTTTCTTT CASSPRTGDTEAFF
- TRBJ1-2 TRBV30 - TGTGCCTGGAGCGACTTGGGCTACACCTTC CAWSDLGYTF
- TRBJ1-5 TRBV27 - TGTGCCAGCGGACCTTGGACAGATACCAATCAGCCCCAGCATTTT CASGPWTDTNQPQHF
- TRBJ2-2 TRBV14 - TGTGCCAGCAGCGCCCCCCTTGGGCACAGGGAGAACACCGGGGAGCTGTTTTTT CASSAPLGHRENTGELFF
- TRBJ1-2 TRBV4-3 TRBD1 TGCGCCAGCAGCCAAGAACAGGGGGCAGGGTTGGGCTATGGCTACACCTTC CASSQEQGAGLGYGYTF
- TRBJ2-1 TRBV7-9 TRBD1 TGTGCCAGCAGCCCTCCTAGGGACAGCTACGAGAACAATGAGCAGTTCTTC CASSPPRDSYENNEQFF
- TRBJ2-3 TRBV9 - TGTGCCAGCAGCGTAGAGGCAGGGGTAGATACGCAGTATTTT CASSVEAGVDTQYF
- TRBJ1-6 TRBV5-1 - TGCGCCAGCAGCTGGGCAGACTATAATTCACCCCTCCACTTT CASSWADYNSPLHF
- TRBJ1-2 TRBV4-3 - TGCGCCAGCAGCCAAGATAGGGGACTGATAGCTAACTATGGCTACACCTTC CASSQDRGLIANYGYTF
- TRBJ2-5 TRBV19 - TGTGCCAGTAGTACTACAGGGCTCAAGAGACTACGGGAGACCCAGTACTTC CASSTTGLKRLRETQYF
- TRBJ2-1 TRBV27 - TGTGCCAGCAGTTTGGGCGGGACCTACAATGAGCAGTTCTTC CASSLGGTYNEQFF
- TRBJ1-1 TRBV19 - TGTGCCAGTAGTTGGGAGGGCCCTAAGACTGAAGCTTTCTTT CASSWEGPKTEAFF
- TRBJ2-7 TRBV18 TRBD2 TGTGCCAGCTCACCAGGACTAGCGGGGGGGGCCTACGAGCAGTACTTC CASSPGLAGGAYEQYF
- TRBJ2-2 TRBV18 - TGTGCCAGCTCACCATACAGGGTCGGAAGGGCCGGGGAGCTGTTTTTT CASSPYRVGRAGELFF
- TRBJ2-7 TRBV19 - TGTGCCAGTAGTATTGCGGGCCCTCCCTACGAGCAGTACTTC CASSIAGPPYEQYF
once TRBJ1-3 TRBV7-6 - TGTGCCACCAGGGAATTCGGGGGAAACACCATATATTTT CATREFGGNTIYF
- TRBJ2-3 TRBV6-4 TRBD2 TGTGCCAGCAGTGACTCGGGAGGGGGCACAGATACGCAGTATTTT CASSDSGGGTDTQYF
- TRBJ2-3 TRBV29-1 - TGCAGCGTTGTATCGGGGAATGGATATACGCAGTATTTT CSVVSGNGYTQYF
- TRBJ1-3 TRBV29-1 - TGCAGCGTTGAAGATCTGGGGGGGAAACAGTATCCTGGAAACACCATATATTTT CSVEDLGGKQYPGNTIYF
- TRBJ2-2 TRBV6-1 TRBD1 TGTGCCAGCAGTGGCTCCGGGACAGAGATTGGGCGGAACACCGGGGAGCTGTTTTTT CASSGSGTEIGRNTGELFF
- TRBJ1-5 TRBV5-6 - TGTGCCAGCAGTATCGGGACCCGGGGAGGTCAGCCCCAGCATTTT CASSIGTRGGQPQHF
- TRBJ2-7 TRBV4-1 TRBD2 TGCGCCAGCAGCCACGGGACTAGCGGGGGGCAATACGAGCAGTACTTC CASSHGTSGGQYEQYF
- TRBJ2-1 TRBV4-3 - TGCGCCAGCAGCCAAGTTTACCCAGGGCGAACACTCAATGAGCAGTTCTTC CASSQVYPGRTLNEQFF
- TRBJ2-7 TRBV7-9 - TGTGCCAGCAGCTTAACGGGGGACTACGAGCAGTACTTC CASSLTGDYEQYF